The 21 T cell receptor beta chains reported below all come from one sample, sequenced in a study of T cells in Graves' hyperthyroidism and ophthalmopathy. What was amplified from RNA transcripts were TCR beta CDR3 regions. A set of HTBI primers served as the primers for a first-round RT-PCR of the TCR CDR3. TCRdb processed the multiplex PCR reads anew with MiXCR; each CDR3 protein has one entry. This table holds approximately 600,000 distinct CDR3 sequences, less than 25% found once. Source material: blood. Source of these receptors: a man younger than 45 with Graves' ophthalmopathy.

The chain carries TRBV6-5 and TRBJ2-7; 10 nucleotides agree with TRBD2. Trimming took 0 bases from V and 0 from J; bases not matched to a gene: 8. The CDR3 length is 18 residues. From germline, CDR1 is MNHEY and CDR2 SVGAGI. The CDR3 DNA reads TGTGCCAGCAGTTACTCCGGGACTAGCGCCTCGTACTCCTACGAGCAGTACTTC. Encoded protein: CASSYSGTSASYSYEQYF.

For the CDR3, the DNA is TGTGCCAGCCGGGGGGGGGGAGCCATGAATGAGCAGTTCTTC. This gives the protein CASRGGGAMNEQFF. The J gene is TRBJ2-1, the V gene TRBV7-2; 8 nucleotides agree with TRBD2. CDR3 length: 14 residues. V lost 8 bases to trimming and J lost 7 bases; unmatched junction nucleotides: 10. Germline-derived CDR1 and CDR2 are SGHTA and FQGNSA.

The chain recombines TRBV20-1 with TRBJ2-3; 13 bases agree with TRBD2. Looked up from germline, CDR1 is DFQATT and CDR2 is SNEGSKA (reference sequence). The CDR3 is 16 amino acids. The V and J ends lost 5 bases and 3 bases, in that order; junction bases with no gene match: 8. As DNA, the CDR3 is TGCAGTGCTCGAGGAACTAGCGGGAGGGCAACAGATACGCAGTATTTT. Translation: CSARGTSGRATDTQYF.

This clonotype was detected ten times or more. The CDR3 coding sequence is TGTGCCAGCAGAGGGAGCGGGGGGTCGTACAATGAGCAGTTCTTC. Protein product: CASRGSGGSYNEQFF. This sequence joins TRBV6-2 or TRBV6-3 and TRBJ2-1, with 9 bases that match TRBD2. After removal of 6 bases from V and 4 bases from J, the junction contained 7 bases not matched to a gene. The CDR3 covers 15 residues. In germline, CDR1 is MNHEY, CDR2 SVGEGT.

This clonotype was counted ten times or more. This chain's CDR3 is CASSSTGLAGTYEQYF. The CDR3 nucleotides are TGTGCCAGCAGCTCAACAGGACTAGCGGGAACCTACGAGCAGTACTTC. The J gene is TRBJ2-7, the V gene TRBV7-8, with 12 bases matching TRBD2. The CDR3 contains 16 residues. Trimming removed 4 bases from V and 2 bases from J; junction bases left unmatched: 6. Germline CDR1 reads SGHVS; CDR2 reads FQNEAQ.

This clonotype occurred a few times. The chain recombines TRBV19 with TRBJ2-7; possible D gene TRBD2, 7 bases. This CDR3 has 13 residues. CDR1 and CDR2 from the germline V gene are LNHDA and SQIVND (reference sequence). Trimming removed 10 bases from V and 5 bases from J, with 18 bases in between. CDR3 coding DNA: TGTGCCAATACCCCTCGGGGGGCCGACGAGCAGTACTTC. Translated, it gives CANTPRGADEQYF.

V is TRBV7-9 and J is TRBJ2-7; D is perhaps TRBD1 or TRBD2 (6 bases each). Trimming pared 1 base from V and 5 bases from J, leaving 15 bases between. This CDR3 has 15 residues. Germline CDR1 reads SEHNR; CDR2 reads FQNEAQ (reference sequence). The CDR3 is CASSLDGGRNDEQYF. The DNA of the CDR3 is TGTGCCAGCAGCTTAGATGGGGGGCGCAACGACGAGCAGTACTTC.

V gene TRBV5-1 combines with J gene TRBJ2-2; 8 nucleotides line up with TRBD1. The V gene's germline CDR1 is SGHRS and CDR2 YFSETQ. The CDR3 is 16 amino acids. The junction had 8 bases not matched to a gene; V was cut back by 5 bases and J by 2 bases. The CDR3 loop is CASRVGAGGNTGELFF. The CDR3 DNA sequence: TGCGCCAGCAGAGTAGGGGCAGGGGGCAACACCGGGGAGCTGTTTTTT.

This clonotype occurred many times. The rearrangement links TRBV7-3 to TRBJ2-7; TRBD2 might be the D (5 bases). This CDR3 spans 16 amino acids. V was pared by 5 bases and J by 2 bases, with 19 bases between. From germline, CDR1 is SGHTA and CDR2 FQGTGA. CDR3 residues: CASSIRGRTGTYEQYF. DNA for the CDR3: TGTGCCAGCAGCATCCGGGGTAGGACGGGCACCTACGAGCAGTACTTC.

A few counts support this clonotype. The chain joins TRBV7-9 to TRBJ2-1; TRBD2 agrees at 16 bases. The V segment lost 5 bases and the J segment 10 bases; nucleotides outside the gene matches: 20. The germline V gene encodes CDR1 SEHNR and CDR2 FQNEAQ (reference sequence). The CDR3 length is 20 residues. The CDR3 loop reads CASSIWAGTSGRANQREQFF. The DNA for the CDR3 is TGTGCCAGCAGCATCTGGGCAGGGACTAGCGGGAGGGCCAATCAACGGGAGCAGTTCTTC.

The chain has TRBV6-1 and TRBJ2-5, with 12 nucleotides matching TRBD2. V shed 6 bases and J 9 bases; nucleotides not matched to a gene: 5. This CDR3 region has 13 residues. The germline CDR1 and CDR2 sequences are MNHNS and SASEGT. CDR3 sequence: CASRDGTSGPQYF. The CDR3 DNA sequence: TGTGCCAGCAGGGACGGGACTAGCGGGCCCCAGTACTTC.

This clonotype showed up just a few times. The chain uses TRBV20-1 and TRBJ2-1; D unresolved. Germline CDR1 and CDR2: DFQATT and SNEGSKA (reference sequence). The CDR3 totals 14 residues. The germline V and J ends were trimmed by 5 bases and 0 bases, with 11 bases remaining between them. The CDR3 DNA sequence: TGCAGTGCTCCGTTAAGGAGCTCCTACAATGAGCAGTTCTTC. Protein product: CSAPLRSSYNEQFF.

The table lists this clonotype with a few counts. CDR3 DNA sequence: TGCAGTGCCCGGACAGGGAGCACAGATACGCAGTATTTT. This sequence encodes CSARTGSTDTQYF. This chain links TRBV20-1 with TRBJ2-3, with TRBD1 matching over 8 bases. This CDR3 comprises 13 residues. The germline V gene encodes CDR1 DFQATT and CDR2 SNEGSKA (reference sequence). V was clipped by 6 bases and J by 0 bases; unmatched bases: 2.

The DNA of the CDR3 is TGCAGTGCTAGAGTCAGGGTGGGGAATTCACCCCTCCACTTT. This gives the protein CSARVRVGNSPLHF. The chain has TRBV20-1 and TRBJ1-6; TRBD1 is a possible D gene (5 bases). The length of the CDR3 is 14 residues. The germline CDR1 and CDR2 sequences are DFQATT and SNEGSKA (reference sequence). Trimming left V 1 base short and J 7 bases short, with 11 bases between.

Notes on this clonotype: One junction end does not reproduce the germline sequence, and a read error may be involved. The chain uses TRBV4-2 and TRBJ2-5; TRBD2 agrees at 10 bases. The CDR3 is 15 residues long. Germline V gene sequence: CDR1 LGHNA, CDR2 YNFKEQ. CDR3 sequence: CASCQDPSGSETQYF. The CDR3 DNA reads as TGTGCCAGCTGCCAAGATCCTAGCGGGAGTGAGACCCAGTACTTC.

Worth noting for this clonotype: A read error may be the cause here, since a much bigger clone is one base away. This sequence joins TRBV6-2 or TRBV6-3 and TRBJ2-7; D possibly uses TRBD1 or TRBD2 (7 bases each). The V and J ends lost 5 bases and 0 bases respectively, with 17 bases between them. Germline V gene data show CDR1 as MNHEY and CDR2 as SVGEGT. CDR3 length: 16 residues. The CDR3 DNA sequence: TGTGCCAGCAGTGGGGGGGACAGTGAGAGCTCCTACGAGCAGTACTTC. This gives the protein CASSGGDSESSYEQYF.

The DNA for the CDR3 is TGTGCCAGCAGCCCGGAACAGGGGTGGAATGAGCAGTTCTTC. It specifies CASSPEQGWNEQFF. The chain has TRBV5-4 and TRBJ2-1; 7 nucleotides agree with TRBD1. J lost 7 bases, V lost 4 bases, and 8 bases had no gene match. The CDR3 covers 14 residues. Germline loops: CDR1 SGHNT, CDR2 YYREEE (reference sequence).

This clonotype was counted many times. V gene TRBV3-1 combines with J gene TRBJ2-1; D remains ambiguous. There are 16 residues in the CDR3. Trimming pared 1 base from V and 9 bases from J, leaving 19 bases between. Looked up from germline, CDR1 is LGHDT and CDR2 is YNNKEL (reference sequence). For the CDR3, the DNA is TGTGCCAGCAGCCAAGTGTTTATGTGGGAATCATCTGAGCAGTTCTTC. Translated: CASSQVFMWESSEQFF.

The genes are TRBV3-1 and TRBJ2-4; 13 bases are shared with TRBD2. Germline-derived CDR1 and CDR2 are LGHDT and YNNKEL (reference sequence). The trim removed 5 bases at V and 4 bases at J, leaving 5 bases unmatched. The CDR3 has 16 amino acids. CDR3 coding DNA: TGTGCCAGCAGCTTTGGGACTAGCGGGAAAAAAAACATTCAGTACTTC. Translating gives CASSFGTSGKKNIQYF.

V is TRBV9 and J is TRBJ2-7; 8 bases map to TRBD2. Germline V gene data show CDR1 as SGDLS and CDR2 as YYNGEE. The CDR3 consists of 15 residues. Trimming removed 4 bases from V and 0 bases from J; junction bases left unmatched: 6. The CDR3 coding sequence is TGTGCCAGCAGCCCTAGCGGGTCGAGCTCCTACGAGCAGTACTTC. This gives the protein CASSPSGSSSYEQYF.

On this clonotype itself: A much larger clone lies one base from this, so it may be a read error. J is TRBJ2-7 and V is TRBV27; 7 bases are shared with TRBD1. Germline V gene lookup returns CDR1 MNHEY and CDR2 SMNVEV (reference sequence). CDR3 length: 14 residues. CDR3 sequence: CASGPGTDPDERYF. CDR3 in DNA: TGTGCCAGCGGACCCGGGACAGACCCGGACGAGCGGTACTTC.